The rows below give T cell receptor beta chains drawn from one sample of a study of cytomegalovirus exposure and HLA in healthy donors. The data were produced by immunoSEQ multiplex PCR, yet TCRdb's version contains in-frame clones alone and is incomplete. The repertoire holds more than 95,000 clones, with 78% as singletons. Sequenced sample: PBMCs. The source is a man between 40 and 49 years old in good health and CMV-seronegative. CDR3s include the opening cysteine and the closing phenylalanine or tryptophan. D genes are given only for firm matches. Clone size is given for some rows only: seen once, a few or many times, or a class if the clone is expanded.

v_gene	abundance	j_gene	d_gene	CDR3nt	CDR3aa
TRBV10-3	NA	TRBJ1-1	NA	TGTGCCATCAGCGAACAGGGACACCCTGAAGCTTTCTTT	CAISEQGHPEAFF
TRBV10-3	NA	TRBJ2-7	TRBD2	TGTGCCACACTAAGCGGGGGGGCCTACGAGCAGTACTTC	CATLSGGAYEQYF
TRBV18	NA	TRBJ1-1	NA	TGTGCCAGCTCACCGCTATTACAGGGAACTAACACTGAAGCTTTCTTT	CASSPLLQGTNTEAFF
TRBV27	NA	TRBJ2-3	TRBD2	TGTGCCAGCAGCCGTAGCGGGACCAGCACAGATACGCAGTATTTT	CASSRSGTSTDTQYF
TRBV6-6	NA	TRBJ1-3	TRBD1	TGTGCCAGCAAGGGGGCGCTCTGGTTCGGAAACACCATATATTTT	CASKGALWFGNTIYF
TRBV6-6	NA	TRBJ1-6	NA	TGTGCCAGCAGTTCCACAGAGAATTCATCCCTCCACTTT	CASSSTENSSLHF
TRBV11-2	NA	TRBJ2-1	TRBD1	TGTGCCAGCAGCTCCCGGACAGGAGACAATGAGCAGTTCTTC	CASSSRTGDNEQFF
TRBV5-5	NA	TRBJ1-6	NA	TGTGCCAGCAGATCGGGGGTACAGAATTCACCCCTCCACTTT	CASRSGVQNSPLHF
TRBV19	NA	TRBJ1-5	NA	TGTGCCAGTAGTGTCAGGGGCGGTAATAGCAATCAGCCCCAGCATTTT	CASSVRGGNSNQPQHF
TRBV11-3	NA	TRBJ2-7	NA	TGTGCCAGCAGCTTGAGGGGGTCCTACGAGCAGTACTTC	CASSLRGSYEQYF
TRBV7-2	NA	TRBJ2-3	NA	TGTGCCAGCAGCTTAGGGACTAGCACAGATACGCAGTATTTT	CASSLGTSTDTQYF
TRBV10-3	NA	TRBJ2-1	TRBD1	TGTGCCATCAAATCAGGACAGGGCGACAATGAGCAGTTCTTC	CAIKSGQGDNEQFF
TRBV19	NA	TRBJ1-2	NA	TGTGCCAGTAGTATACACGCAGGGGCTGACTATGGCTACACCTTC	CASSIHAGADYGYTF
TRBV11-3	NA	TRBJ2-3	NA	TGTGCCAGCAGCCCGGGCTGGCGACAAGGGGCAGATACGCAGTATTTT	CASSPGWRQGADTQYF
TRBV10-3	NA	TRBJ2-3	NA	TGTGCCATCAGGGAGGGAGATTTAGATACGCAGTATTTT	CAIREGDLDTQYF
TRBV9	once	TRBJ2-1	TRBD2	TGTGCCAGCAGCGTAGTGTCTGGCGGGGGGGCCGATGAGCAGTTCTTC	CASSVVSGGGADEQFF
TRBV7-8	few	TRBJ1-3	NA	TGTGCCAGCAGCTTAGGGGGGGAGAGCTCTGGAAACACCATATATTTT	CASSLGGESSGNTIYF
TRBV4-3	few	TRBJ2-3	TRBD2	TGCGCCAGCAGCCTTTTTCTAGCGGGAACTAGCACAGATACGCAGTATTTT	CASSLFLAGTSTDTQYF
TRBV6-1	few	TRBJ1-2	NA	TGTGCCAGCAGTAACAGCTATGGCTACACCTTC	CASSNSYGYTF
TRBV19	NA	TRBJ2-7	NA	TGTGCCAGTAGTTATGACCCATCCGGAGGGGAGCAGTACTTC	CASSYDPSGGEQYF
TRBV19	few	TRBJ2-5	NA	TGTGCCAGTAGTATCCAGGGGTTGCTGGAGACCCAGTACTTC	CASSIQGLLETQYF
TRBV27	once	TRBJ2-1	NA	TGTGCCAGCAGAACTAGGGATGAGCAGTTCTTC	CASRTRDEQFF
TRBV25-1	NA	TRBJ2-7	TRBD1	TGTGCCAGCAGCCTAACAGGGGGATTCTCCTACGAGCAGTACTTC	CASSLTGGFSYEQYF
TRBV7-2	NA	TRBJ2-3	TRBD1	TGTGCCAGCAGCTTCGACAGGGGAACAGATACGCAGTATTTT	CASSFDRGTDTQYF
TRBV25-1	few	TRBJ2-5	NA	TGTGCCAGCAGTGAATGGGGGGAATTTGAGACCCAGTACTTC	CASSEWGEFETQYF
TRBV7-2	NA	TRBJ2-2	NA	TGTGCCAGCAGCTTAGCGACTGCGGGGCAGCTGTTTTTT	CASSLATAGQLFF
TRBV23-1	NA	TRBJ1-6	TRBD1	TGCGCCAGCAGTCAATCGAATCGCCGGGACAGGGATAATTCACCCCTCCACTTT	CASSQSNRRDRDNSPLHF
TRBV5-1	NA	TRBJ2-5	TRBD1	TGCGCCAGCAGCTCGAGGAAGGGGGCTGGGGAGACCCAGTACTTC	CASSSRKGAGETQYF
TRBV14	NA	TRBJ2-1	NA	TGTGCCAGCAGCCAAGCCCCAGCGAGTGAGCAGTTCTTC	CASSQAPASEQFF
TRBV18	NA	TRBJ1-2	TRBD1	TGTGCCAGCTCAACGGACAGGGTGTACGGCTACACCTTC	CASSTDRVYGYTF
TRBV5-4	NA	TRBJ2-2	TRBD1	TGTGCCAGCAGACCCGGACAGGGAAACACCGGGGAGCTGTTTTTT	CASRPGQGNTGELFF
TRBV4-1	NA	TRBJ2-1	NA	TGCGCCAGCAGCCATCGGGGTGGGGATGAGCAGTTCTTC	CASSHRGGDEQFF
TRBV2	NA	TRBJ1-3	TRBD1	TGTGCCAGCAGCGGACAGGGGGCCTTCTCTGGAAACACCATATATTTT	CASSGQGAFSGNTIYF
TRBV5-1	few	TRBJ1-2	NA	TGCGCCAGCAGCTTGGCCGGGGTAGACTATGGCTACACCTTC	CASSLAGVDYGYTF
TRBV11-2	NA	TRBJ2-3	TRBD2	TGTGCCAGCAGCCCGACTAGCGGGGGGGCCTCAGATACGCAGTATTTT	CASSPTSGGASDTQYF
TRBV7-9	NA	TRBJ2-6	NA	TGTGCCAGCAGACAGATCTCTGGGGCCAACGTCCTGACTTTC	CASRQISGANVLTF
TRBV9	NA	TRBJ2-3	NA	TGTGCCAGCACCCCAGGTGGTACGCAGTATTTT	CASTPGGTQYF